This TCR beta chain is from a study of T-cell reconstitution after alpha-beta-depleted transplantation in children. This clonotype was seen only a few times. V lost 3 bases and J 2 bases, leaving 11 bases between the germline ends. Germline V lookup: CDR1 KGHDR, CDR2 SFDVKD. The CDR3 runs to 15 residues. Construction of the TCRbeta library involved unique molecular identifiers. TCRdb redid the calling of the PCR reads with MiXCR, one entry per CDR3 protein. Here the sample spans fewer than 550,000 distinct CDR3 sequences, about an eighth being singletons. V is TRBV24-1 and J is TRBJ2-3, with D tentatively TRBD2 (5 bases). This receptor was identified in a female patient aged 2-10 years who had a stem cell transplant for aplastic anemia, so the T cells may come from the graft donor. The specimen comprised PBMCs, mostly from graft donor cells, sampled 180 days after TCRalphabeta/CD19-depleted stem cell transplant. CDR3 nucleotide sequence: TGTGCCACCAGTGATGCCGGGAAATACACAGATACGCAGTATTTT. As protein: CATSDAGKYTDTQYF.